This T cell receptor (beta chain) came from a study of regulatory T cells in long-lasting Graves disease. Sample time point: persistent/refractory GD, antithyroid drugs over 5 years with positive TRAb. Generation of the TCR library employed RNA extracted from PBMCs. The germline gives CDR1 SGHRS, CDR2 YFSETQ. The CDR3 runs 18 residues. Trimming left V 0 bases short and J 3 bases short, with 22 bases between. CDR3 regions were amplified by Arm-PCR using iRepertoire HTBI primers to build TCR beta libraries. One entry per CDR3 protein results from TCRdb running MiXCR on the multiplex PCR reads. In the table there are hundreds of thousands of distinct CDR3 sequences, around 32% of which are singletons.

The sequence came from a female donor with Graves disease. This sample comprised peripheral blood mononuclear cells (PBMCs), obtained when the disease was refractory, from a patient treated with antithyroid drugs. The gene calls are TRBV5-1 and TRBJ2-7; D gene unclear. The CDR3 nucleotides are TGCGCCAGCAGCTTGGAAGCCAGGCCCACTGACCGACGCTACGAGCAGTACTTC. Encoded protein: CASSLEARPTDRRYEQYF.